This entry lists 32 T cell receptor beta chains sequenced from one sample in a study of T-cell reconstitution after alpha-beta-depleted transplantation in children. The library targeted TCRbeta and was prepared with unique molecular identifiers. TCRdb re-analysed the PCR reads in MiXCR, keeping a single row per CDR3 protein. The sample lists under 850,000 distinct CDR3 sequences; under 15% were seen once. Sequencing was performed on PBMCs, taken before TCRalphabeta/CD19-depleted stem cell transplant. The receptor set was obtained from a girl aged 2 to 10 with congenital amegakaryocytic thrombocytopenia, due to receive a stem cell transplant.

With respect to this clonotype: This may stem from a read error, because a much larger clone lies one nucleotide away. This rearrangement joins TRBV6-1 to TRBJ2-1, with D possibly being TRBD1 or TRBD2 (5 bases each). Germline CDR1 is MNHNS and CDR2 is SASEGT. The V end was cut by 2 bases, the J end by 14 bases, with 13 bases between. The CDR3 totals 12 residues. The CDR3 nucleotides read TGTGCCAGCAGTGAACCGAGGAGAGGGGAGTTCTTC. Its protein is CASSEPRRGEFF.

The chain uses TRBV28 and TRBJ2-3, with 10 nucleotides matching TRBD1. The V gene's germline CDR1 is MDHEN and CDR2 SYDVKM. With V trimmed by 5 bases and J by 5 bases, 10 bases remained unmatched. The CDR3 spans 16 residues. The CDR3 bases are TGTGCCAGCAGTCTCACCGGGACAGGGGCGGGAGATACGCAGTATTTT. Protein: CASSLTGTGAGDTQYF.

A few counts support this clonotype. This chain joins TRBV30 and TRBJ1-1, with D possibly TRBD1 on 6 matching bases. Germline V CDR1 and CDR2: GTSNPN, SVGIG (reference sequence). With 5 bases removed from V and 0 bases from J, the gap between germline ends came to 10 bases. The CDR3 consists of 13 residues. The CDR3: CAWGDTLNTEAFF. CDR3 nucleotide sequence: TGTGCCTGGGGGGACACGTTGAACACTGAAGCTTTCTTT.

The genes are TRBV28 and TRBJ2-6; a weak D match, TRBD2 (5 bases). From germline, CDR1 is MDHEN and CDR2 SYDVKM. V gave up 3 bases and J gave up 1 base, with 7 bases separating them. CDR3 length: 15 residues. CDR3: CASSFLASGANVLTF. The DNA for the CDR3 is TGTGCCAGCAGTTTCTTAGCGTCTGGGGCCAACGTCCTGACTTTC.

This clonotype was detected ten times or more. The V and J genes are TRBV20-1 and TRBJ1-5; D is possibly TRBD1 (5 bases). V was trimmed by 4 bases and J by 5 bases, leaving 12 bases between them. This CDR3 spans 13 amino acids. From germline, CDR1 is DFQATT and CDR2 SNEGSKA (reference sequence). CDR3 loop: CSAISQDYQPQHF. DNA of the CDR3: TGCAGTGCTATCTCACAGGACTATCAGCCCCAGCATTTT.

This clonotype was detected a few times. The chain joins TRBV10-1 to TRBJ2-2; D may be TRBD1 or TRBD2 (6 bases each). CDR3 length: 14 residues. Germline-derived CDR1 and CDR2 are WNHNN and SYGVQD (reference sequence). V lost 8 bases to trimming and J lost 5 bases, with 15 bases between them. CDR3: CASQARGTTGELFF. The CDR3 nucleotides read TGCGCCAGCCAGGCACGGGGGACAACCGGGGAGCTGTTTTTT.

This clonotype occurred a few times. This chain's CDR3 is CASIPSGRGLGEQYF. CDR3 nucleotide sequence: TGTGCCAGCATTCCATCTGGCAGGGGGCTCGGGGAGCAGTACTTC. V is TRBV12-3 or TRBV12-4 and J is TRBJ2-7; 8 bases are a match to TRBD1. This CDR3 has 15 residues. Trimming cost V 7 bases and J 7 bases; bases outside gene matches: 15.

This chain uses TRBV7-8 with TRBJ2-2; unclear D gene. Germline CDR1 and CDR2: SGHVS and FQNEAQ. This CDR3 has 14 residues. V was trimmed by 5 bases and J by 7 bases, leaving 14 bases between them. The CDR3 here is CASSPGSLGGELFF. DNA of the CDR3: TGTGCCAGCAGCCCCGGGTCTTTGGGCGGGGAGCTGTTTTTT.

The chain recombines TRBV5-1 with TRBJ2-7; TRBD2 aligns across 7 bases. The length of the CDR3 is 14 residues. Germline V lookup: CDR1 SGHRS, CDR2 YFSETQ. After removal of 7 bases from V and 1 base from J, the junction contained 8 bases not matched to a gene. The CDR3 spells CASHPSGGSYEQYF. The CDR3 nucleotides are TGCGCCAGCCACCCTAGCGGAGGATCCTACGAGCAGTACTTC. The entire variable domain, with the rest obtained from reference TRBV5-1 and TRBJ2-7, is as follows: KAGVTQTPRYLIKTRGQQVTLSCSPISGHRSVSWYQQTPGQGLQFLFEYFSETQRNKGNFPGRFSGRQFSNSRSEMNVSTLELGDSALYLCASHPSGGSYEQYFGPGTRLTVT.

This chain links TRBV20-1 with TRBJ2-1; either TRBD1 or TRBD2 may supply D (5 bases each). This CDR3 has 13 residues. V was cut by 6 bases and J by 4 bases, with 13 bases left in between. Germline CDR1 and CDR2: DFQATT and SNEGSKA (reference sequence). The CDR3 reads CSASGPRYNEQFF. The CDR3 DNA follows: TGCAGTGCCTCGGGACCGAGATACAATGAGCAGTTCTTC.

This clonotype was seen more than once but under ten times. This chain joins TRBV28 and TRBJ2-3; D possibly corresponds to TRBD2 (5 bases). V lost 3 bases and J lost 2, with 27 bases in between. The CDR3 contains 20 residues. The germline V gene encodes CDR1 MDHEN and CDR2 SYDVKM. The CDR3 nucleotides read TGTGCCAGCAGTTTCCCGCTGGGGTATGCGTTGGCGGGCGACACAGATACGCAGTATTTT. This translates into CASSFPLGYALAGDTDTQYF.

Ten or more counts support this clonotype. J is TRBJ2-1 and V is TRBV5-1; D could derive from TRBD1 or TRBD2 (5 bases each). CDR1 is SGHRS, CDR2 YFSETQ, per germline. The CDR3 runs 16 residues. The V end was cut by 3 bases, the J end by 10 bases, with 23 bases between. CDR3 sequence reads: CASSSIGTEYGGEQFF. The CDR3 bases are TGCGCCAGCAGCTCAATCGGGACCGAGTATGGGGGAGAGCAGTTCTTC.

The CDR3 reads CASSIFSGSGETQYF. The CDR3 region has the DNA TGTGCCAGTAGTATATTTTCCGGGAGTGGCGAGACCCAGTACTTC. The V gene is TRBV19, the J gene TRBJ2-5; TRBD2 is a possible D gene (6 bases). From germline, CDR1 is LNHDA and CDR2 SQIVND (reference sequence). The CDR3 is 15 residues long. Trimming took off 2 bases at V and 5 bases at J, with 15 bases between the two ends.

In the case of this clonotype: This sequence may be a read error, since a much larger clone differs from it by one base. The chain couples TRBV13 to TRBJ2-5; 11 bases map to TRBD2. Germline CDR1 and CDR2: PRHDT and FYEKMQ (reference sequence). The CDR3 contains 16 residues. DNA of the CDR3: TGTACCAGCAGCCTCCGACTAGCGGGAATACAAGAGACCCAGTACTTC. It specifies CTSSLRLAGIQETQYF.

The chain combines TRBV28 with TRBJ2-7, with 7 bases fitting TRBD2. Trimming removed 9 bases from V and 7 bases from J; junction bases left unmatched: 6. This CDR3 contains 11 residues. In germline, CDR1 is MDHEN, CDR2 SYDVKM. The CDR3, as DNA: TGTGCCAGTTACTGGCGGGGGGAGCAGTACTTC. This translates into CASYWRGEQYF. Complete variable domain (other parts from reference TRBV28 and TRBJ2-7): DVKVTQSSRYLVKRTGEKVFLECVQDMDHENMFWYRQDPGLGLRLIYFSYDVKMKEKGDIPEGYSVSREKKERFSLILESASTNQTSMYLCASYWRGEQYFGPGTRLTVT.

This clonotype appeared a few times. J is TRBJ2-3 and V is TRBV20-1, with D hard to call. CDR1 is DFQATT and CDR2 is SNEGSKA in the germline V gene (reference sequence). Trimming removed 1 base at V and 5 bases at J, with 7 bases between. This CDR3 has 12 residues. The CDR3 protein is CSARVPLDTQYF. In DNA, the CDR3 is TGCAGTGCTAGAGTTCCCCTAGATACGCAGTATTTT.

There are many counts of this clonotype. The chain is built from TRBV5-1 and TRBJ2-1, with TRBD1 matching 7 bases. V lost 5 bases and J lost 2; bases outside the gene matches: 4. The CDR3 is 14 amino acids. The germline V gene has CDR1 SGHRS and CDR2 YFSETQ. CDR3 nucleotides: TGCGCCAGCAGTTTGACAGGGACCTACAATGAGCAGTTCTTC. The encoded protein is CASSLTGTYNEQFF.

This clonotype was counted at least ten times. The chain couples TRBV5-1 to TRBJ2-4, with 8 bases identical to TRBD2. The V and J ends lost 0 bases and 3 bases, in that order; junction bases with no gene match: 5. Germline V gives CDR1 SGHRS, CDR2 YFSETQ. The CDR3 spans 16 residues. The CDR3, as DNA: TGCGCCAGCAGCTTGGTCGGGGGGGCGGGCAAAAACATTCAGTACTTC. Translated, it gives CASSLVGGAGKNIQYF.

This chain links TRBV3-1 with TRBJ1-2, with D unclear. This CDR3 has 13 residues. V shed 0 bases and J shed 7 bases, with 9 bases lying between them. Germline CDR1 is LGHDT and CDR2 is YNNKEL (reference sequence). The CDR3 coding sequence is TGTGCCAGCAGCCAAGAATTGGGGTTTGGCTACACCTTC. Translation gives CASSQELGFGYTF.

This clonotype was observed a handful of times. The chain employs TRBV5-1 and TRBJ2-1, with TRBD2 matching over 9 bases. The CDR3 spans 18 residues. V shed 4 bases and J 4 bases; nucleotides not matched to a gene: 15. Germline V gene sequence: CDR1 SGHRS, CDR2 YFSETQ. CDR3 residues: CASSDPTTGTSIYNEQFF. CDR3 DNA sequence: TGCGCCAGCAGCGATCCCACCACCGGGACTAGCATTTACAATGAGCAGTTCTTC.

J is TRBJ2-7 and V is TRBV29-1, with D possibly being TRBD1 (6 bases). The CDR3 length is 13 residues. The ends were cut back, 5 bases at V and 2 bases at J, with 13 bases in the middle. CDR1 is SQVTM, CDR2 ANQGSEA, per germline. CDR3 region: CSVRTDGAYEQYF. In nucleotides, the CDR3 is TGCAGCGTTCGGACAGACGGAGCCTACGAGCAGTACTTC.

This clonotype occurred a few times. The rearrangement uses TRBV6-1 and TRBJ2-4; TRBD1 is a possible D gene (6 bases). V dropped 6 bases and J dropped 3 bases, with 15 bases sitting between them. CDR1 is MNHNS, CDR2 SASEGT, per germline. CDR3 length: 15 residues. CDR3 in DNA: TGTGCCAGCAGAACCAGGGGCAGGGGCAAAAACATTCAGTACTTC. This gives the protein CASRTRGRGKNIQYF.

This clonotype was recorded many times. The chain combines TRBV12-3 or TRBV12-4 with TRBJ2-2; no reliable D call. This CDR3 region has 10 residues. Trimming shortened V by 8 bases and J by 7 bases, and 5 bases separated the two germline ends. This CDR3 is CASFLGELFF. DNA of the CDR3: TGTGCCAGCTTCCTCGGGGAGCTGTTTTTT.

This clonotype was detected many times. The genes are TRBV7-6 and TRBJ2-7; 9 nucleotides agree with TRBD2. This CDR3 contains 18 residues. The junction had 12 bases not matched to a gene; V was cut back by 1 base and J by 2 bases. Germline loops: CDR1 SGHVS, CDR2 FNYEAQ. The CDR3 reads CASSLDLASGNFPYEQYF. Written as DNA, the CDR3 is TGTGCCAGCAGCTTAGATTTGGCTAGCGGGAACTTCCCCTACGAGCAGTACTTC.

This clonotype has just a few counts. This sequence joins TRBV24-1 and TRBJ2-1; D assignment may be TRBD1 or TRBD2 (6 bases each). The CDR3 has 13 amino acids. Germline assignment: CDR1 KGHDR and CDR2 SFDVKD. Trimming cost V 4 bases and J 8 bases, with 11 bases left between them. This CDR3 is CATSEYGGDEQFF. CDR3 nucleotides: TGTGCCACCAGTGAGTACGGGGGCGATGAGCAGTTCTTC.

This clonotype was detected ten times or more. The chain combines TRBV12-3 or TRBV12-4 with TRBJ1-1; no reliable D call. The CDR3 is 14 amino acids. V was pared by 4 bases and J by 3 bases, with 12 bases between. CDR3 nucleotide sequence: TGTGCCAGCAGTTCGACCGTGGGGTACACTGAAGCTTTCTTT. It is translated as CASSSTVGYTEAFF.

This clonotype appeared many times. This chain uses TRBV20-1 with TRBJ2-1; 11 nucleotides align to TRBD2. Unmatched junction bases numbered 9, after V lost 5 bases and J lost 9 bases. CDR1 is DFQATT and CDR2 is SNEGSKA in the germline V gene (reference sequence). The CDR3 has 14 residues. The DNA of the CDR3 is TGCAGTGCTGGCTTAGCGGGAGGGCCGGTTGAGCAGTTCTTC. It translates to CSAGLAGGPVEQFF.

This clonotype was seen many times. The rearrangement links TRBV5-1 to TRBJ2-7; TRBD2 aligns across 7 bases. V trimming: 3 bases; J trimming: 1 base; junction bases outside the gene matches: 10. Germline V gene data show CDR1 as SGHRS and CDR2 as YFSETQ. The CDR3 contains 16 residues. For the CDR3, the DNA is TGCGCCAGCAGCTCCCTGTTAGGGAGGGCTTCCTACGAGCAGTACTTC. Protein sequence: CASSSLLGRASYEQYF.

This clonotype was picked up a small number of times. For the CDR3, the DNA is TGTGCCAGTAGTACCGGGGAGAACACTGAAGCTTTCTTT. This codes for CASSTGENTEAFF. The chain uses TRBV19 and TRBJ1-1, with D hard to call. Germline-derived CDR1 and CDR2 are LNHDA and SQIVND (reference sequence). This CDR3 comprises 13 residues. V was cut by 4 bases and J by 1 base, with 7 bases left in between.

In its sample, this clonotype was seen many times. The V and J genes are TRBV20-1 and TRBJ1-6; maybe TRBD1 (6 bases). Germline values: CDR1 DFQATT, CDR2 SNEGSKA (reference sequence). The CDR3 is made up of 17 amino acids. The V end was cut by 1 base, the J end by 0 bases, with 13 bases between. The CDR3 DNA follows: TGCAGTGCTAGAGGCGGGGGCGCAAGCTCCTATAATTCACCCCTCCACTTT. Its protein product is CSARGGGASSYNSPLHF.

The sample holds a few counts of this clonotype. This chain links TRBV5-1 with TRBJ2-3; no firm D call. Per germline, CDR1 SGHRS and CDR2 YFSETQ. The length of the CDR3 is 15 residues. The ends were cut back, 0 bases at V and 0 bases at J, with 8 bases in the middle. CDR3 in DNA: TGCGCCAGCAGCTTGGGCGATTTTAGCACAGATACGCAGTATTTT. It is translated as CASSLGDFSTDTQYF. Looking up the rest from reference TRBV5-1 and TRBJ2-3 gives the full variable domain: KAGVTQTPRYLIKTRGQQVTLSCSPISGHRSVSWYQQTPGQGLQFLFEYFSETQRNKGNFPGRFSGRQFSNSRSEMNVSTLELGDSALYLCASSLGDFSTDTQYFGPGTRLTVL.

This clonotype was picked up many times. This chain uses TRBV7-2 with TRBJ2-7; 7 bases are a match to TRBD1. The CDR3 covers 14 residues. Germline CDR1 SGHTA, CDR2 FQGNSA. The J segment lost 2 bases and the V segment lost 3 bases, leaving 4 bases of the junction unmatched. CDR3 coding DNA: TGTGCCAGCAGCTTTGGGACAGCAACCTACGAGCAGTACTTC. As protein: CASSFGTATYEQYF.